These 11 T cell receptor beta chains originate from one sample sequenced in a study of blood T cells in healthy people across ages. The second PCR ran roughly 7 to 11 cycles with a sample-barcoded 5' primer and J-beta primers. One entry per CDR3 protein results from TCRdb running MiXCR on the 5' RACE reads. Here the sample spans about 1.5 million distinct CDR3 sequences, roughly two fifths being singletons. The sample was blood. The receptors come from a woman under 30 in good health.

This rearrangement joins TRBV20-1 to TRBJ2-5, with a tentative D call TRBD2 (5 bases). The length of the CDR3 is 11 residues. Trimming pared 1 base from V and 11 bases from J, leaving 11 bases between. The germline V gene has CDR1 DFQATT and CDR2 SNEGSKA (reference sequence). The CDR3, as DNA: TGCAGTGCTAGAGCACCCGGGGAGCAGTACTTC. Translation: CSARAPGEQYF.

The chain uses TRBV4-3 and TRBJ2-3; TRBD2 is a possible D gene (6 bases). This CDR3 contains 18 residues. Germline lookup yields CDR1 LGHNA and CDR2 YSLEER. V gave up 1 base and J gave up 1 base, with 18 bases separating them. This chain's CDR3 is CASSQVVPVLAGTDTQYF. The CDR3 DNA is TGCGCCAGCAGCCAAGTTGTTCCGGTACTAGCCGGCACAGATACGCAGTATTTT.

A note on this clonotype: The junction does not match germline at one end; this may be a read error. The chain combines TRBV12-3 or TRBV12-4 with TRBJ2-3; no clear D gene. The CDR3 contains 14 residues. The CDR3 DNA is TGTGCCAGCAGTTTAGCAGGGAACACAGATGCGCAGTATTTT. Translating it yields CASSLAGNTDAQYF.

V gene TRBV5-1 combines with J gene TRBJ2-3; possibly TRBD1 or TRBD2 for D (5 bases each). This CDR3 is 16 amino acids long. The ends were cut back, 0 bases at V and 7 bases at J, with 18 bases in the middle. Per the germline V gene, CDR1 is SGHRS and CDR2 is YFSETQ. CDR3 in amino acids: CASSLAGTGGKYTQYF. The CDR3 nucleotides read TGCGCCAGCAGCTTGGCCGGTACAGGAGGAAAGTATACGCAGTATTTT.

V gene TRBV5-1 combines with J gene TRBJ2-7; 14 positions agree with TRBD2. The CDR3 sequence is 19 residues long. Trimming at V came to 1 base and at J to 0 bases, leaving 9 bases not matched to a gene. The germline gives CDR1 SGHRS, CDR2 YFSETQ. The CDR3 nucleotides are TGCGCCAGCAGCTTGATGTGGACTAGCGGGGGGTTGAGCTCCTACGAGCAGTACTTC. Amino acids: CASSLMWTSGGLSSYEQYF.

This clonotype was observed many times. The chain uses TRBV6-5 and TRBJ2-1, with 8 positions matching TRBD1. CDR3 length equals 15 residues. In germline, CDR1 is MNHEY, CDR2 SVGAGI. Trimming cost V 1 base and J 4 bases; bases outside gene matches: 3. The CDR3 DNA is TGTGCCAGCAGTTACTTCGGACAGGGTTACAATGAGCAGTTCTTC. Translation gives CASSYFGQGYNEQFF.

This clonotype appeared a single time. The genes are TRBV25-1 and TRBJ2-1; TRBD1 might be the D (5 bases). V was pared by 7 bases and J by 4 bases, with 14 bases between. CDR1 and CDR2 (germline): MGHDK, SYGVNS. The CDR3 sequence is 14 residues long. The CDR3 DNA follows: TGTGCCAGCACTAGGGGATTTGGGTACAATGAGCAGTTCTTC. Protein product: CASTRGFGYNEQFF. The entire variable domain, with the rest obtained from reference TRBV25-1 and TRBJ2-1, is as follows: EADIYQTPRYLVIGTGKKITLECSQTMGHDKMYWYQQDPGMELHLIHYSYGVNSTEKGDLSSESTVSRIRTEHFPLTLESARPSHTSQYLCASTRGFGYNEQFFGPGTRLTVL.

This chain's CDR3 is CASSLSRLGEQYF. The CDR3 DNA reads TGTGCCAGCAGTTTATCCAGGCTGGGCGAGCAGTACTTC. The chain couples TRBV27 to TRBJ2-4; no reliable D call. The J call may be faulty, since TRBJ2-7 better matches the DNA end. Germline V gene lookup returns CDR1 MNHEY and CDR2 SMNVEV (reference sequence). CDR3 size: 13 residues.

The chain combines TRBV6-2 or TRBV6-3 with TRBJ2-7; 11 nucleotides match TRBD2. V was clipped by 2 bases and J by 7 bases; unmatched bases: 13. In germline, CDR1 is MNHEY, CDR2 SVGEGT. There are 17 residues in the CDR3. CDR3 amino acids: CASSYQLYRTSGLEQYF. The CDR3 DNA sequence: TGTGCCAGCAGTTACCAACTATATCGGACTAGCGGGTTGGAGCAGTACTTC.

The V and J genes are TRBV5-1 and TRBJ1-4; D unclear. Germline CDR1 and CDR2: SGHRS and YFSETQ. This CDR3 has 15 residues. Between the trimmed V and J ends, which lost 0 bases and 6 bases, there was a span of 12 bases. The CDR3 DNA reads TGCGCCAGCAGCTTGGGGGCGGACCTCTATGAAAAACTGTTTTTT. Protein: CASSLGADLYEKLFF.

This clonotype was seen a handful of times. J is TRBJ2-3 and V is TRBV2; D ambiguous. The length of the CDR3 is 16 residues. V lost 0 bases to trimming and J lost 0 bases, with 10 bases between them. Germline CDR1 reads SNHLY; CDR2 reads FYNNEI. In DNA, the CDR3 is TGTGCCAGCAGTGAAGCCCGCGCAGCTAGCACAGATACGCAGTATTTT. Its translation: CASSEARAASTDTQYF.